This T cell receptor (beta chain) was sequenced during a study of blood T cell repertoires in COVID-19. Study-level information: From the United States, Italy and Spain came samples of acute and convalescent COVID-19. Sample material is recorded as cDNA or gDNA derived from T cells, B-cell-depleted T cells, or PBMCs.

Authors' methods: It was from reference gene primer amplification that nucleated cell counts were estimated. Produced via immunoSEQ multiplex PCR; TCRdb's table is partial and in-frame only. That table is the source of V, J and clone size, and D and trimming were worked out from the DNA. Found here are tens of thousands of clones, about 75% of them singletons; the top ten hold around 32%. Sequenced: peripheral blood. This clonotype originated in a human donor in a cohort sampled during active COVID-19.

In DNA, the CDR3 is TGTGCCAGCAGTTACCCCACCGGGACTGAAGCTTTCTTT. This codes for CASSYPTGTEAFF. This rearrangement joins TRBV6-5 to TRBJ1-1, with D hard to call. Germline V gene sequence: CDR1 MNHEY, CDR2 SVGAGI. The V gene lost 2 bases and the J gene lost 5 bases, with 9 bases spanning the gap. The CDR3 length is 13 residues.